This T cell receptor beta chain was captured in a study of healthy donors' naive CD4 and CD8 T cells. Each TCR library used around 500 ng of total RNA and a linear amplification protocol. TCRdb re-called the reads through MiXCR, storing one row per CDR3 protein. The data show 150,000 to 200,000 distinct CDR3 sequences, about 76% seen once. Regarding this clonotype: Its target is unknown.

Study results and caveats: CDR3 charge plus V and J genes appeared to account for 10% to 15% of CD4/CD8 variance. Alpha and beta chains were sequenced in bulk without pairing.

Sequencing was done on a sample of naive CD4+ and CD8+ T cells sorted from blood, pooled from several donors. The receptor comes from a pool of human donors in good health; the sample pools cells from several healthy donors.

CDR3 amino acids: CASSTGLTLAKNIQYF. The CDR3 bases are TGTGCCAGCAGCACGGGACTTACGTTAGCCAAAAACATTCAGTACTTC. The chain recombines TRBV11-2 with TRBJ2-4; D is perhaps TRBD2 (6 bases). Germline CDR1 reads SGHAT; CDR2 reads FQNNGV. V was trimmed by 5 bases and J by 0 bases, leaving 14 bases between them. The CDR3 is made up of 16 amino acids. Based on the CDR3 plus reference TRBV11-2 and TRBJ2-4, the full variable domain is EAGVAQSPRYKIIEKRQSVAFWCNPISGHATLYWYQQILGQGPKLLIQFQNNGVVDDSQLPKDRFSAERLKGVDSTLKIQPAKLEDSAVYLCASSTGLTLAKNIQYFGAGTRLSVL.